The 29 T cell receptor beta chains below come from one sample, sequenced in a study of shared T cell receptors in the human thymus. Profiled with immunoSEQ multiplex PCR; TCRdb holds only in-frame clones, not every one. The repertoire holds hundreds of thousands of clones, with roughly 90% as singletons. A further study also used this sample, focusing on human thymus T cells.

Material: thymocytes. Receptor source: a boy younger than two with a congenital heart defect.

Note on this clone: A junction boundary mismatches the germline segment, possibly from a read error. The rearrangement links TRBV10-3 to TRBJ2-1; weak D call: TRBD1 (6 bases). The CDR3 has 11 residues. Germline CDR1 and CDR2: ENHRY and SYGVKD. CDR3 sequence: CAISVGGRGIF. The DNA of the CDR3 is TGTGCCATCAGTGTAGGCGGCAGGGGAATCTTC.

The chain carries TRBV7-9 and TRBJ1-2; 10 bases are a match to TRBD1. The germline V gene encodes CDR1 SEHNR and CDR2 FQNEAQ (reference sequence). The length of the CDR3 is 13 residues. J was trimmed by 4 bases and V by 4 bases; bases with no gene match: 0. The CDR3 reads CASSWDRGYGYTF. CDR3 DNA: TGTGCCAGCAGCTGGGACAGGGGCTATGGCTACACCTTC. Drawing the rest from reference TRBV7-9 and TRBJ1-2, the complete variable domain is DTGVSQNPRHKITKRGQNVTFRCDPISEHNRLYWYRQTLGQGPEFLTYFQNEAQLEKSRLLSDRFSAERPKGSFSTLEIQRTEQGDSAMYLCASSWDRGYGYTFGSGTRLTVV.

The J gene is TRBJ1-1, the V gene TRBV11-2; TRBD1 aligns across 8 bases. This CDR3 spans 15 amino acids. After removal of 4 bases from V and 3 bases from J, the junction contained 7 bases not matched to a gene. Germline-derived CDR1 and CDR2 are SGHAT and FQNNGV. The CDR3 is CASSSRTGSDTEAFF. CDR3 in DNA: TGTGCCAGCAGCTCCCGGACAGGGTCTGACACTGAAGCTTTCTTT. Based on the CDR3 plus reference TRBV11-2 and TRBJ1-1, the full variable domain is EAGVAQSPRYKIIEKRQSVAFWCNPISGHATLYWYQQILGQGPKLLIQFQNNGVVDDSQLPKDRFSAERLKGVDSTLKIQPAKLEDSAVYLCASSSRTGSDTEAFFGQGTRLTVV.

The genes are TRBV5-4 and TRBJ1-4; 7 bases map to TRBD1. The J segment lost 1 base and the V segment lost 4 bases, leaving 1 base of the junction unmatched. CDR1 and CDR2 from the germline V gene are SGHNT and YYREEE (reference sequence). The CDR3 is 14 amino acids. The CDR3 bases are TGTGCCAGCAGCCAGGGGGTAACTAATGAAAAACTGTTTTTT. Its translation: CASSQGVTNEKLFF. Combining the CDR3 with reference TRBV5-4 and TRBJ1-4 gives the whole variable domain ETGVTQSPTHLIKTRGQQVTLRCSSQSGHNTVSWYQQALGQGPQFIFQYYREEENGRGNFPPRFSGLQFPNYSSELNVNALELDDSALYLCASSQGVTNEKLFFGSGTQLSVL.

The CDR3 sequence: CASSLVTSGRRDEQFF. DNA for the CDR3: TGTGCCAGCAGCTTAGTTACTAGCGGGAGGCGGGATGAGCAGTTCTTC. J is TRBJ2-1 and V is TRBV7-9; 12 bases map to TRBD2. The CDR3 sequence is 16 residues long. Trimming at V came to 1 base and at J to 8 bases, leaving 6 bases not matched to a gene. Germline CDR1 SEHNR, CDR2 FQNEAQ (reference sequence).

Of note for this clone: Germline is not matched at one junction end, which may reflect a read error. The chain employs TRBV7-7 and TRBJ2-5; TRBD2 is a possible D gene (6 bases). The CDR3 spans 18 residues. Germline CDR1 SSHAT, CDR2 FNYEAQ (reference sequence). The CDR3 DNA sequence: TGTGCTAGCAGCTTAGCGGAGGCCCGGGGTCTTAAACAAGAGACCCAGTACTTC. This sequence encodes CASSLAEARGLKQETQYF.

As concerns this clone: The junction and the germline gene differ at one end; a read error may be behind it. The chain couples TRBV18 to TRBJ2-4; 8 bases align to TRBD1. Germline V lookup: CDR1 KGHSH, CDR2 LQKENI. The CDR3 length is 11 residues. The CDR3 DNA reads TGTGCCAGCTCTTTTGGACAGGGTATGAACTTC. Translation: CASSFGQGMNF. Complete variable domain (other parts from reference TRBV18 and TRBJ2-4): NAGVMQNPRHLVRRRGQEARLRCSPMKGHSHVYWYRQLPEEGLKFMVYLQKENIIDESGMPKERFSAEFPKEGPSILRIQQVVRGDSAAYFCASSFGQGMNFGAGTRLSVL.

This sequence joins TRBV7-9 and TRBJ2-5; tentative D call: TRBD1 (6 bases). Trimming left V 5 bases short and J 0 bases short, with 16 bases between. This CDR3 comprises 16 residues. CDR1 and CDR2 from the germline V gene are SEHNR and FQNEAQ (reference sequence). CDR3 coding DNA: TGTGCCAGCAGCCCGTTACAGGGTGTCCACCAAGAGACCCAGTACTTC. The encoded protein is CASSPLQGVHQETQYF.

The chain employs TRBV19 and TRBJ1-2; possibly TRBD1 for D (5 bases). CDR3 length: 15 amino acids. Germline lookup yields CDR1 LNHDA and CDR2 SQIVND (reference sequence). V was trimmed by 3 bases and J by 4 bases, leaving 15 bases between them. The CDR3 DNA follows: TGTGCCAGTAGTATCCCGATGGGGGGAGTCTATGGCTACACCTTC. This sequence encodes CASSIPMGGVYGYTF.

The chain couples TRBV4-3 to TRBJ2-7; 9 bases map to TRBD2. Germline CDR1 LGHNA, CDR2 YSLEER. The CDR3 runs 18 residues. V gave up 1 base and J gave up 4 bases; unmatched junction bases: 14. CDR3 DNA sequence: TGCGCCAGCAGCCAAGGGGGTGGGAGTAGCGGGAGAGCGTACGAGCAGTACTTC. This encodes CASSQGGGSSGRAYEQYF.

The chain recombines TRBV7-9 with TRBJ2-5, with 8 bases identical to TRBD2. V was pared by 1 base and J by 3 bases, with 16 bases of the junction left unmatched. The V gene's germline CDR1 is SEHNR and CDR2 FQNEAQ (reference sequence). The CDR3 extends over 19 amino acids. The CDR3 DNA reads as TGTGCCAGCAGCTTAGGGAAAACGGCGGGAGGACTGAAGAAAGAGACCCAGTACTTC. Its protein product is CASSLGKTAGGLKKETQYF.

This chain connects TRBV6-5 to TRBJ2-3; D unclear. This CDR3 spans 14 amino acids. Germline V gives CDR1 MNHEY, CDR2 SVGAGI. Trimming took off 0 bases at V and 2 bases at J, with 6 bases between the two ends. This CDR3 is CASSYSSFTDTQYF. CDR3 nucleotide sequence: TGTGCCAGCAGTTACTCGAGTTTCACAGATACGCAGTATTTT.

This CDR3 reads CASSTRETQYF. The CDR3 bases are TGTGCCAGCAGTACTAGAGAGACCCAGTACTTC. The rearrangement uses TRBV6-1 and TRBJ2-5; D is possibly TRBD2 (5 bases). V lost 5 bases and J 4 bases, leaving 5 bases between the germline ends. Germline V lookup: CDR1 MNHNS, CDR2 SASEGT. The CDR3 sequence is 11 residues long.

V and J are TRBV30 and TRBJ2-1; D possibly corresponds to TRBD2 (6 bases). The germline V gene has CDR1 GTSNPN and CDR2 SVGIG (reference sequence). The CDR3 extends over 18 amino acids. Between the trimmed V and J ends, which lost 1 base and 0 bases, there was a span of 19 bases. The CDR3 region is CAWSAIGSWISSYNEQFF. CDR3 sequence (DNA): TGTGCCTGGAGTGCAATCGGGAGTTGGATAAGCTCCTACAATGAGCAGTTCTTC.

V is TRBV11-2 and J is TRBJ1-1, with a possible D match to TRBD1 (6 bases). Deletions cut 1 base from V and 0 bases from J, with 18 bases between. In germline, CDR1 is SGHAT, CDR2 FQNNGV. This CDR3 has 18 residues. In DNA, the CDR3 is TGTGCCAGCAGCTTAGGGCAACAGGGTTCTTGGTTGAACACTGAAGCTTTCTTT. Protein: CASSLGQQGSWLNTEAFF.

J is TRBJ2-5 and V is TRBV29-1, with a possible D match to TRBD1 (5 bases). V was clipped by 5 bases and J by 4 bases, with 14 bases between them. Per the germline V gene, CDR1 is SQVTM and CDR2 is ANQGSEA. CDR3 size: 13 residues. The CDR3 sequence is CSVTRGARETQYF. CDR3 DNA: TGCAGCGTTACCCGTGGGGCTCGAGAGACCCAGTACTTC.

V usage is TRBV18 and J usage is TRBJ2-7; unclear D gene. Germline CDR1 and CDR2: KGHSH and LQKENI. The CDR3 spans 14 residues. With 3 bases removed from V and 2 bases from J, the gap between germline ends came to 11 bases. In DNA, the CDR3 is TGTGCCAGCTCACCTCGACAACGAGCCTACGAGCAGTACTTC. Its translation is CASSPRQRAYEQYF.

The chain links TRBV4-1 to TRBJ1-4; D remains unclear. Trimming took 0 bases from V and 0 from J, leaving 11 bases between them. The length of the CDR3 is 17 residues. Looked up from germline, CDR1 is MGHRA and CDR2 is YSYEKL. The CDR3, as DNA: TGCGCCAGCAGCCAAGATCCGGGGAGGGCAACTAATGAAAAACTGTTTTTT. Its protein product is CASSQDPGRATNEKLFF.

V gene TRBV5-6 combines with J gene TRBJ2-2; TRBD2 matches at 11 bases. Germline trimming cut 5 bases from V and 4 bases from J; bases unmatched to any gene: 10. This CDR3 region has 17 residues. Germline V CDR1 and CDR2: SGHDT, YYEEEE. Here the CDR3 reads CASSQLAGVISTGELFF. DNA of the CDR3: TGTGCCAGCAGTCAACTAGCGGGAGTAATTTCCACCGGGGAGCTGTTTTTT.

This clone showed up just a few times. V is TRBV5-1 and J is TRBJ1-2, with a weak D call TRBD1 (6 bases). Germline values: CDR1 SGHRS, CDR2 YFSETQ. Trimming took 4 bases from V and 3 from J, leaving 19 bases between them. The CDR3 is 16 residues long. The DNA for the CDR3 is TGCGCCAGCAGCCCGGGTGTTACAGGGCCGTACTATGGCTACACCTTC. This translates into CASSPGVTGPYYGYTF.

The CDR3 DNA is TGTGCCAGCAGTTTATCGGGGAGCAAAGAGACCCAGTACTTC. This translates into CASSLSGSKETQYF. The gene calls are TRBV27 and TRBJ2-5; D is possibly TRBD2 (5 bases). Germline loops: CDR1 MNHEY, CDR2 SMNVEV (reference sequence). CDR3 size: 14 residues. With 0 bases removed from V and 3 bases from J, the gap between germline ends came to 8 bases.

The chain's CDR3 is CASSNRDRDEKLFF. CDR3 nucleotide sequence: TGTGCCAGCAGCAACCGGGACAGGGACGAAAAACTGTTTTTT. The chain links TRBV11-3 to TRBJ1-4, with 9 bases identical to TRBD1. The CDR3 is 14 amino acids. V lost 5 bases and J lost 8; bases outside the gene matches: 6. Germline-derived CDR1 and CDR2 are SGHNT and YENEEA.

The V gene is TRBV6-7, the J gene TRBJ2-1; D unresolved. TRBV6-7 is an ORF, and what it does is uncertain. This CDR3 spans 13 amino acids. V lost 7 bases, J lost 13 bases, and 20 bases lay in between. CDR3 loop: CASTHLGGEVQFF. The CDR3 DNA is TGTGCCAGCACCCATTTAGGCGGAGAGGTCCAGTTCTTC.

The V gene is TRBV10-3, the J gene TRBJ2-1; TRBD2 agrees at 7 bases. The CDR3 loop spans 15 amino acids. With V trimmed by 4 bases and J by 4 bases, 7 bases remained unmatched. Germline V CDR1 and CDR2: ENHRY, SYGVKD. This chain's CDR3 is CAISGASGRYNEQFF. In nucleotides, the CDR3 is TGTGCCATCAGTGGGGCTAGCGGAAGATACAATGAGCAGTTCTTC.

V usage is TRBV10-3 and J usage is TRBJ1-1, with D possibly TRBD1 on 6 matching bases. This CDR3 spans 13 amino acids. From germline, CDR1 is ENHRY and CDR2 SYGVKD. The V end was cut by 6 bases, the J end by 1 base, with 9 bases between. The CDR3 here is CAISLGQNTEAFF. The CDR3 nucleotides are TGTGCCATCAGCCTGGGACAGAACACTGAAGCTTTCTTT.

This chain uses TRBV7-2 with TRBJ2-7; the D gene is possibly TRBD2 (5 bases). Trimming pared 1 base from V and 3 bases from J, leaving 13 bases between. Germline CDR1 is SGHTA and CDR2 is FQGNSA. CDR3 size: 15 residues. The CDR3 DNA follows: TGTGCCAGCAGCTTAGTTGCTAGCCTCTACTACGAGCAGTACTTC. Its translation: CASSLVASLYYEQYF.

The V and J genes are TRBV2 and TRBJ1-1; D uncertain. This CDR3 is 13 amino acids long. Germline lookup yields CDR1 SNHLY and CDR2 FYNNEI. The ends were cut back, 7 bases at V and 1 base at J, with 10 bases in the middle. CDR3 residues: CASNNRPNTEAFF. The CDR3 DNA is TGTGCCAGCAACAACAGACCGAACACTGAAGCTTTCTTT.

Only one count was recorded for this clone. The gene calls are TRBV19 and TRBJ2-5; 7 positions agree with TRBD2. The CDR3 is 15 residues long. The V gene end was trimmed by 3 bases and the J gene end by 2 bases; junction bases not matched to a gene: 6. Germline V lookup: CDR1 LNHDA, CDR2 SQIVND (reference sequence). The CDR3, as DNA: TGTGCCAGTAGTATGGCGGCTAGCGGACAAGAGACCCAGTACTTC. It translates to CASSMAASGQETQYF.

The chain is built from TRBV25-1 and TRBJ2-5; D unclear. CDR1 and CDR2 (germline): MGHDK, SYGVNS. Trimming stripped 2 bases from V and 6 bases from J, with 7 bases between. There are 12 residues in the CDR3. The CDR3 DNA reads as TGTGCCAGCAGTGAACCCCTTCAGACCCAGTACTTC. Translated, it gives CASSEPLQTQYF. Full variable domain (missing parts from reference TRBV25-1 and TRBJ2-5): EADIYQTPRYLVIGTGKKITLECSQTMGHDKMYWYQQDPGMELHLIHYSYGVNSTEKGDLSSESTVSRIRTEHFPLTLESARPSHTSQYLCASSEPLQTQYFGPGTRLLVL.